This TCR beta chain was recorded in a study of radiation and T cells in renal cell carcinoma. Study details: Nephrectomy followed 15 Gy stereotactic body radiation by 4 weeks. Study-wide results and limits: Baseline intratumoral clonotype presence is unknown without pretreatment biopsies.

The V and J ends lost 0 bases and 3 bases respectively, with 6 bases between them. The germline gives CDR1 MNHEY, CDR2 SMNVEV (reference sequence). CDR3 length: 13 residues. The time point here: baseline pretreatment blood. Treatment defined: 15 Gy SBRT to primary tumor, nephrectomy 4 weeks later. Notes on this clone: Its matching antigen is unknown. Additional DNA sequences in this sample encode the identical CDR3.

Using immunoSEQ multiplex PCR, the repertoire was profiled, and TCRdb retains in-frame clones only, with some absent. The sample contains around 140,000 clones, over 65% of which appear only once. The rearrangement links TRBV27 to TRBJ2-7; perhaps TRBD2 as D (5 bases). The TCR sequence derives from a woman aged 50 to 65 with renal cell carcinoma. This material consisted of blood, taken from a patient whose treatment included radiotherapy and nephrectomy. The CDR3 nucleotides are TGTGCCAGCAGTTTATCTCGGGGCTACGAGCAGTACTTC. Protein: CASSLSRGYEQYF.